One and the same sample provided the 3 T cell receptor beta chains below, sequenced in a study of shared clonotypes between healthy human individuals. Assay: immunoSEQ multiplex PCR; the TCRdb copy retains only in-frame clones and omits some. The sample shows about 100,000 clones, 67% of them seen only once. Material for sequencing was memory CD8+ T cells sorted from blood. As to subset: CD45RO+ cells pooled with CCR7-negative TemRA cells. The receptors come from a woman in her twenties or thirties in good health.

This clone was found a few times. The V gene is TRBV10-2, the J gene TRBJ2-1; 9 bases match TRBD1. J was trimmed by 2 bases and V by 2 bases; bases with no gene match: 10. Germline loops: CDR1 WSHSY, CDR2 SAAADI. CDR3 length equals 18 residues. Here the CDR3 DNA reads TGCGCCAGCAGTGAGCCAAAAGGACAGGGGTCCCCCTACAATGAGCAGTTCTTC. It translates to CASSEPKGQGSPYNEQFF.

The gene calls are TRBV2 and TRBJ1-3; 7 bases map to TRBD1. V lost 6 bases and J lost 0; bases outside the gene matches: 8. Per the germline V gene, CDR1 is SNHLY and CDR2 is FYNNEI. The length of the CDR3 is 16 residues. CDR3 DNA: TGTGCCAGCAGAACCGACAGGGCCTACTCTGGAAACACCATATATTTT. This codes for CASRTDRAYSGNTIYF.

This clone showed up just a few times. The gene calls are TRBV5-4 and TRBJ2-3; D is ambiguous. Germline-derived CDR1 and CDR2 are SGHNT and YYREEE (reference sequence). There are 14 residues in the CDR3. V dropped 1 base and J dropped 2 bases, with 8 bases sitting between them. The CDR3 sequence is CASSLPGDTDTQYF. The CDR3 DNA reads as TGTGCCAGCAGCTTGCCTGGGGACACAGATACGCAGTATTTT. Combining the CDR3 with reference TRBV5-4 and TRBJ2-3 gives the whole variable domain ETGVTQSPTHLIKTRGQQVTLRCSSQSGHNTVSWYQQALGQGPQFIFQYYREEENGRGNFPPRFSGLQFPNYSSELNVNALELDDSALYLCASSLPGDTDTQYFGPGTRLTVL.